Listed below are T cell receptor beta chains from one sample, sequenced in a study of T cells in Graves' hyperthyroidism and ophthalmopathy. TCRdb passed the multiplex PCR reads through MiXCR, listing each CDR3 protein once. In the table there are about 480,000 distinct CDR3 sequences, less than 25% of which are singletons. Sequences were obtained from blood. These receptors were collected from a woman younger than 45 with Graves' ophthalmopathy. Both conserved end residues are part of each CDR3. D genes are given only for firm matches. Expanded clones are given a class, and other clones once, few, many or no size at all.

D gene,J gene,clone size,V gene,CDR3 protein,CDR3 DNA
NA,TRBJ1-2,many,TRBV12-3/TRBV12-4,CASSLAQGTNYGYTF,TGTGCCAGCAGTTTAGCGCAGGGTACAAACTATGGCTACACCTTC
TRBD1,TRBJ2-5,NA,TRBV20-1,CSARSGQGQETQYF,TGCAGTGCTCGGTCGGGACAGGGGCAAGAGACCCAGTACTTC
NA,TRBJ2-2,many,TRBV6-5,CASSYSGGAGTGELFF,TGTGCCAGCAGTTACTCGGGGGGCGCGGGCACCGGGGAGCTGTTTTTT
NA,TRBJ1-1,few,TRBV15,CATSRGGEAFF,TGTGCCACCAGCAGAGGAGGGGAAGCTTTCTTT
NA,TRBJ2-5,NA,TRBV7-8,CASSLVRVETQYF,TGTGCCAGCAGCTTAGTTAGGGTAGAGACCCAGTACTTC
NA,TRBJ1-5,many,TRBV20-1,CSAPATANQPQHF,TGCAGTGCCCCCGCAACAGCTAATCAGCCCCAGCATTTT
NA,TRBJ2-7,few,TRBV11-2,CASSLLDSEQYF,TGTGCCAGCAGCTTATTGGATTCCGAGCAGTACTTC
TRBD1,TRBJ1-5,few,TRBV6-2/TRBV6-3,CASTETDRGRNQPQHF,TGTGCCAGCACCGAAACGGACAGGGGGCGGAATCAGCCCCAGCATTTT
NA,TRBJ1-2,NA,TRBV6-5,CASSSPFTANYGYTF,TGTGCCAGCAGTTCCCCCTTTACGGCTAACTATGGCTACACCTTC
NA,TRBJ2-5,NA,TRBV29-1,CSVARAGDLETQYF,TGCAGCGTTGCCCGGGCAGGGGACTTAGAGACCCAGTACTTC
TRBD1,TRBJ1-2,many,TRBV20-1,CSATLDRENGYTF,TGCAGTGCTACCTTGGACAGGGAAAATGGCTACACCTTC
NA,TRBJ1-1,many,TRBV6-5,CASSYELSHTEAFF,TGTGCCAGCAGTTATGAACTAAGCCACACTGAAGCTTTCTTT
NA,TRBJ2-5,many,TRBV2,CASSAAGLETQYF,TGTGCCAGCAGTGCGGCAGGGTTAGAGACCCAGTACTTC
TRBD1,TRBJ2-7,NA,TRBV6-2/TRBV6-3,CASSYGDSYYEQYF,TGTGCCAGCAGTTATGGGGACAGTTACTACGAGCAGTACTTC
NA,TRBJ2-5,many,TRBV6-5,CASSLGITLYRETQYF,TGTGCCAGCAGTTTGGGGATAACCCTCTATCGAGAGACCCAGTACTTC
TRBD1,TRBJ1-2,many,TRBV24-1,CATSDRTQLDREDGYTF,TGTGCCACCAGTGACCGAACCCAGTTGGACAGGGAGGATGGCTACACCTTC
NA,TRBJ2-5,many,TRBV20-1,CSASIGETQYF,TGCAGTGCTAGCATTGGAGAGACCCAGTACTTC
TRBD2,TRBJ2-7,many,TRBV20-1,CSASEAGASGVNEQYF,TGCAGTGCAAGTGAAGCTGGGGCTAGCGGGGTAAACGAGCAGTACTTC
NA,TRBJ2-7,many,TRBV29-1,CSAGTRSGSGEQYF,TGCAGCGCTGGTACCCGCAGTGGGAGCGGCGAGCAGTACTTC
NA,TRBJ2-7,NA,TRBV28,CASSSGRSEQYF,TGTGCCAGCAGTTCGGGAAGGTCCGAGCAGTACTTC
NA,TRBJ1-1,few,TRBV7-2,CASSLGQAYKAFF,TGTGCCAGCAGCTTAGGACAGGCCTATAAGGCTTTCTTT
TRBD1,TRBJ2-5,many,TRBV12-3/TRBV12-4,CASSSTGVETQYF,TGTGCCAGCAGTTCCACAGGGGTAGAGACCCAGTACTTC
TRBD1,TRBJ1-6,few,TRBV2,CASSERDRGNSPLHF,TGTGCCAGCAGTGAAAGAGACAGGGGTAATTCACCCCTCCACTTT
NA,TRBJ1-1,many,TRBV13,CASSKGPRPAGFGMNTEAFF,TGTGCCAGCAGCAAAGGTCCAAGGCCAGCCGGCTTTGGCATGAACACTGAAGCTTTCTTT
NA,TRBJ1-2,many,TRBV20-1,CSGVQGFYGYTF,TGCAGTGGAGTACAGGGCTTCTATGGCTACACCTTC
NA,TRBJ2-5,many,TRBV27,CASRQVEGETQYF,TGTGCCAGCAGGCAGGTGGAGGGGGAGACCCAGTACTTC
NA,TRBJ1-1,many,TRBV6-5,CASSYSPPEGAFF,TGTGCCAGCAGTTACTCTCCCCCCGAAGGGGCTTTCTTT
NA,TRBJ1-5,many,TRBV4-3,CASSQAVGVGNQPQHF,TGCGCCAGCAGCCAAGCCGTAGGGGTGGGGAATCAGCCCCAGCATTTT
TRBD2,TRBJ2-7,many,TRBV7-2,CASSFSGGSSYEQYF,TGTGCCAGCAGTTTTAGCGGGGGAAGCTCCTACGAGCAGTACTTC
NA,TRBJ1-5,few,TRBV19,CASKIAIQANQPQHF,TGTGCCAGTAAAATCGCTATCCAGGCCAATCAGCCCCAGCATTTT
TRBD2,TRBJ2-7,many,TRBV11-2,CASSLELLPSGGNEQYF,TGTGCCAGCAGCTTAGAACTCCTCCCAAGCGGGGGGAACGAGCAGTACTTC
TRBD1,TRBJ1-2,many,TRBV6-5,CASSSQGESYGYTF,TGTGCCAGCAGTTCCCAGGGGGAAAGCTATGGCTACACCTTC
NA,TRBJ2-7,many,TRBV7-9,CASSPETSYEQYF,TGTGCCAGCAGCCCCGAGACCTCCTACGAGCAGTACTTC
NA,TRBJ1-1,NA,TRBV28,CASSLQLRGVTGF,TGTGCCAGCAGTTTACAACTAAGGGGGGTGACGGGCTTT
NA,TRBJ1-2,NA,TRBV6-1,CATLAGSYGYTF,TGTGCCACCCTGGCAGGTAGCTATGGCTACACCTTC
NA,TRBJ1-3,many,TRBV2,CASSREYLGAGNTIYF,TGTGCCAGCAGTCGGGAATACTTGGGGGCTGGAAACACCATATATTTT
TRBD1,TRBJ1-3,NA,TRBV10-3,CAISGWDRSGNTIYF,TGTGCCATCAGTGGTTGGGACAGGTCTGGAAACACCATATATTTT
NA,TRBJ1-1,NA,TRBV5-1,CANSPRQSVNTEAFF,TGCGCCAACAGCCCGCGACAGAGCGTGAACACTGAAGCTTTCTTT
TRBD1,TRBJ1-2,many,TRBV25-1,CASSESGGVPNYGYTF,TGTGCCAGCAGTGAATCAGGGGGAGTACCTAACTATGGCTACACCTTC
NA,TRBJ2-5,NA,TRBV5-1,CASSLTPGPQDTQYF,TGCGCCAGCAGCCTCACTCCGGGACCCCAAGATACCCAGTACTTC
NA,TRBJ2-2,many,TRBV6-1,CASSATLWGRGGELFF,TGTGCCAGCAGTGCTACCCTGTGGGGTCGGGGCGGGGAGCTGTTTTTT
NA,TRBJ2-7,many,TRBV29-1,CSVGGDKGYEQYF,TGCAGCGTTGGTGGGGACAAAGGCTACGAGCAGTACTTC
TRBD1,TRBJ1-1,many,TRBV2,CASRDGQGAVVAEAFF,TGTGCCAGCAGGGATGGACAGGGGGCAGTCGTCGCTGAAGCTTTCTTT
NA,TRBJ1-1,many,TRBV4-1,CASSQDWGVMNTEAFF,TGCGCCAGCAGCCAAGATTGGGGGGTGATGAACACTGAAGCTTTCTTT
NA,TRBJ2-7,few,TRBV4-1,CASSQDLFPSYEQYF,TGCGCCAGCAGCCAAGATCTTTTTCCCTCCTACGAGCAGTACTTC
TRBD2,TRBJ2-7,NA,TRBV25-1,CASKTSGSPANEQYF,TGTGCCAGCAAAACTAGCGGGAGTCCCGCCAACGAGCAGTACTTC
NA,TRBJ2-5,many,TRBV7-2,CASSDNPTGRWETQYF,TGTGCCAGCAGCGACAACCCCACGGGACGGTGGGAGACCCAGTACTTC
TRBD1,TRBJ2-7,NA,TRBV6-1,CASSLAGTGAYEQYF,TGTGCCAGCTCCCTGGCAGGGACAGGGGCGTACGAGCAGTACTTC
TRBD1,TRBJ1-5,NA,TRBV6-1,CASTLGQGFGQPQHF,TGTGCCAGTACCCTGGGACAGGGTTTTGGTCAGCCCCAGCATTTT
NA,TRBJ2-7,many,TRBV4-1,CASSQDTAKYEQYF,TGCGCCAGCAGCCAAGACACAGCCAAGTACGAGCAGTACTTC
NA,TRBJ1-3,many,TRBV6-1,CASSPVGFGNTIYF,TGTGCCAGCAGTCCAGTGGGTTTTGGAAACACCATATATTTT
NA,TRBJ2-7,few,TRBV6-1,CASSERGDTAYEQYF,TGTGCCAGCAGTGAGCGGGGAGACACCGCCTACGAGCAGTACTTC
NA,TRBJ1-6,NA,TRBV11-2,CASSLNESPLHF,TGTGCCAGCAGCTTAAATGAGTCACCCCTCCACTTT